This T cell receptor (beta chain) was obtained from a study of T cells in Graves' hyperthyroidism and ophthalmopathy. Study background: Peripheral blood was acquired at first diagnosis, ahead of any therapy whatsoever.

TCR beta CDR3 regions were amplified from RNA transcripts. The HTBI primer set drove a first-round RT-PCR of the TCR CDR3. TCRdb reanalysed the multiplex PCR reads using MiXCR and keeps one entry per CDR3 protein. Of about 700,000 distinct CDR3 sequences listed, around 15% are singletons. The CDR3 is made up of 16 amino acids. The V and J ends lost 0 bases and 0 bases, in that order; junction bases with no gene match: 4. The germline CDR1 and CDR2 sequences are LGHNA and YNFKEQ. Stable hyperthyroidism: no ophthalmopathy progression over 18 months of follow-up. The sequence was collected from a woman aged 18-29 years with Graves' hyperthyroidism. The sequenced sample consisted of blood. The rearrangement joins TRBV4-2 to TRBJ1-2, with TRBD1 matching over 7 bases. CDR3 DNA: TGTGCCAGCAGCCAAGAGGGGACAGCAACTAACTATGGCTACACCTTC. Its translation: CASSQEGTATNYGYTF.